These 22 T cell receptor beta chains came from one sample sequenced in a study of human T cells and chemical hapten exposure. Time point denoted: healthy volunteer bleed at 6 weeks. It was from unfractionated whole blood that total RNA was extracted. TCRdb processed the RACE reads anew with MiXCR; each CDR3 protein has one entry. The repertoire holds 70,000 to 85,000 distinct CDR3 sequences, with approximately 8% as singletons. The sample comprised whole blood. The receptors were sampled from a male donor in good health. Some clones in this sample may be carry-over from other donors' samples.

The rearrangement links TRBV20-1 to TRBJ2-7; 8 positions agree with TRBD2. Germline-derived CDR1 and CDR2 are DFQATT and SNEGSKA (reference sequence). The CDR3 consists of 15 residues. Unmatched junction bases numbered 6, after V lost 2 bases and J lost 0 bases. This CDR3 reads CSARNLAGISYEQYF. The CDR3 nucleotides read TGCAGTGCTAGAAATCTAGCGGGCATCTCCTACGAGCAGTACTTC.

This clonotype showed up just a few times. This rearrangement joins TRBV7-2 to TRBJ2-7; 8 bases align to TRBD1. Germline values: CDR1 SGHTA, CDR2 FQGNSA. This CDR3 region has 12 residues. The ends lost 2 bases at V and 12 bases at J; junction bases unmatched: 6. As DNA, the CDR3 is TGTGCCAGCAGCTTAAAGGACAGGGAGTCGTACTTC. Residues: CASSLKDRESYF.

The chain joins TRBV5-1 to TRBJ2-7, with D possibly TRBD1 on 5 matching bases. Between the trimmed V and J ends, which lost 7 bases and 6 bases, there was a span of 17 bases. CDR3 length equals 13 residues. The germline V gene encodes CDR1 SGHRS and CDR2 YFSETQ. CDR3 in amino acids: CASQTDVNGEQYF. For the CDR3, the DNA is TGCGCCAGCCAGACAGATGTCAACGGCGAGCAGTACTTC.

CDR3 nucleotide sequence: TGTGCCAGCAGCTTAACCCAGGGAGTAGGAGCTTTCTTT. Amino acid sequence: CASSLTQGVGAFF. The V and J genes are TRBV7-8 and TRBJ1-1; tentatively, D is TRBD1 (5 bases). V was pared by 2 bases and J by 10 bases, with 14 bases between. The CDR3 has 13 residues. Germline loops: CDR1 SGHVS, CDR2 FQNEAQ.

The chain is built from TRBV7-9 and TRBJ2-3; no clear D gene. CDR1 and CDR2 from the germline V gene are SEHNR and FQNEAQ (reference sequence). V was trimmed by 5 bases and J by 4 bases, leaving 16 bases between them. There are 15 residues in the CDR3. The CDR3 DNA follows: TGTGCCAGCAGCGGCTATGGTCACTTTGCAGATACGCAGTATTTT. Its translation: CASSGYGHFADTQYF.

J is TRBJ2-7 and V is TRBV18, with D maybe TRBD2 (5 bases). The germline V and J ends were trimmed by 2 bases and 6 bases, with 11 bases remaining between them. Germline CDR1 KGHSH, CDR2 LQKENI. The CDR3 spans 13 residues. The CDR3 region is CASSPCEGCEQYF. CDR3 coding DNA: TGTGCCAGCTCACCATGCGAGGGATGCGAGCAGTACTTC.

This clonotype was counted between two and nine times. The rearrangement joins TRBV20-1 to TRBJ2-3, with D uncertain. The CDR3 has 15 residues. Germline lookup yields CDR1 DFQATT and CDR2 SNEGSKA (reference sequence). V lost 2 bases, J lost 1 base, and 13 bases lay in between. As DNA, the CDR3 is TGCAGTGCTAGATGGGCAGCAATTGGCACAGATACGCAGTATTTT. Amino acids: CSARWAAIGTDTQYF.

This clonotype has ten or more counts. The gene calls are TRBV7-2 and TRBJ2-3; D ambiguous. Germline V gene lookup returns CDR1 SGHTA and CDR2 FQGNSA. V gave up 5 bases and J gave up 4 bases, with 7 bases separating them. The CDR3 runs to 12 residues. DNA for the CDR3: TGTGCCAGCAGCCCGTTTTCAGATACGCAGTATTTT. As protein: CASSPFSDTQYF.

This clonotype came up a few times. This rearrangement joins TRBV29-1 to TRBJ2-1; D perhaps matches TRBD2 (6 bases). Germline V lookup: CDR1 SQVTM, CDR2 ANQGSEA. The V and J ends lost 3 bases and 9 bases respectively, with 12 bases between them. The CDR3 contains 12 residues. This CDR3 is CSVDATSTEQFF. CDR3 nucleotide sequence: TGCAGCGTTGATGCCACTAGCACTGAGCAGTTCTTC.

This chain links TRBV12-3 or TRBV12-4 with TRBJ2-3; D is tentatively TRBD1 or TRBD2 (6 bases each). Deletions cut 7 bases from V and 5 bases from J, with 16 bases between. The CDR3 consists of 14 residues. CDR3 bases: TGTGCCAGCATTCATGGGGGGCTTGGAGATACGCAGTATTTT. Protein sequence: CASIHGGLGDTQYF.

This clonotype came up many times. The J gene is TRBJ2-7, the V gene TRBV12-3 or TRBV12-4; D is unclear. The CDR3 spans 13 residues. Trimming cost V 0 bases and J 3 bases, with 6 bases left between them. This chain's CDR3 is CASSLAAYYEQYF. CDR3 DNA sequence: TGTGCCAGCAGTTTAGCGGCGTACTACGAGCAGTACTTC.

The rearrangement joins TRBV5-1 to TRBJ2-3, with 15 bases aligning to TRBD2. Germline V gene lookup returns CDR1 SGHRS and CDR2 YFSETQ. V was pared by 3 bases and J by 3 bases, with 5 bases of the junction left unmatched. The CDR3 loop spans 17 amino acids. Here the CDR3 DNA reads TGCGCCAGCAGCTCGGGACTAGCGGGAGGAGGTACAGATACGCAGTATTTT. This encodes CASSSGLAGGGTDTQYF.

The chain is built from TRBV6-5 and TRBJ2-3, with TRBD1 as a possible D gene (5 bases). The CDR3 loop spans 14 amino acids. The germline V gene encodes CDR1 MNHEY and CDR2 SVGAGI. V was clipped by 4 bases and J by 4 bases, with 12 bases between them. The CDR3 nucleotides read TGTGCCAGCAGTTGGACGACAGTGTCAGATACGCAGTATTTT. As protein: CASSWTTVSDTQYF.

This rearrangement joins TRBV7-2 to TRBJ2-3, with 8 bases that match TRBD1. The junction had 6 bases not matched to a gene; V was cut back by 5 bases and J by 5 bases. The CDR3 is 14 amino acids. From germline, CDR1 is SGHTA and CDR2 FQGNSA. The CDR3 sequence: CASSQDRVVDTQYF. DNA for the CDR3: TGTGCCAGCAGCCAGGACAGGGTGGTAGATACGCAGTATTTT.

This clonotype has more than one count but fewer than ten. This rearrangement joins TRBV18 to TRBJ2-7; D is unresolved. This CDR3 contains 13 residues. V was clipped by 3 bases and J by 3 bases, with 9 bases between them. From germline, CDR1 is KGHSH and CDR2 LQKENI. CDR3 region: CASSPASGYEQYF. The CDR3 nucleotides read TGTGCCAGCTCACCCGCGTCAGGCTACGAGCAGTACTTC.

This clonotype has at least ten counts. The rearrangement joins TRBV18 to TRBJ1-1; D gene ambiguous. Trimming stripped 1 base from V and 4 bases from J, with 7 bases between. The CDR3 runs to 13 residues. Germline V gene data show CDR1 as KGHSH and CDR2 as LQKENI. DNA for the CDR3: TGTGCCAGCTCACCACGTTTTCGCACTGAAGCTTTCTTT. Amino acid sequence: CASSPRFRTEAFF.

The chain recombines TRBV12-3 or TRBV12-4 with TRBJ1-3; possible D gene TRBD1, 5 bases. The CDR3 covers 14 residues. Trimming cost V 6 bases and J 4 bases, with 13 bases left between them. CDR3 residues: CASSSQGSGNTIYF. The CDR3 bases are TGTGCCAGCAGCTCCCAGGGATCCGGAAACACCATATATTTT.

This clonotype is judged medium-sized (0.01 to 0.1%). The J gene is TRBJ2-3, the V gene TRBV14; TRBD1 is a possible D gene (6 bases). Deletions cut 0 bases from V and 3 bases from J, with 13 bases between. CDR3 length: 16 residues. Germline V gives CDR1 SGHDN, CDR2 FVKESK. The CDR3 spells CASSQEIRTVTDTQYF. For the CDR3, the DNA is TGTGCCAGCAGCCAAGAAATAAGGACAGTAACAGATACGCAGTATTTT.

This clonotype was seen a handful of times. The chain carries TRBV6-5 and TRBJ2-2; weak D call: TRBD2 (6 bases). This CDR3 has 14 amino acids. CDR1 is MNHEY and CDR2 is SVGAGI in the germline V gene. Trimming took off 7 bases at V and 7 bases at J, with 16 bases between the two ends. The CDR3, as DNA: TGTGCCAGCACCCTAATACGGGGGATCGGGGAGCTGTTTTTT. It specifies CASTLIRGIGELFF.

This clonotype was seen at least ten times. The gene calls are TRBV9 and TRBJ2-6; the match to TRBD2 covers 14 bases. Germline V gives CDR1 SGDLS, CDR2 YYNGEE. Germline trimming cut 5 bases from V and 0 bases from J; bases unmatched to any gene: 7. The CDR3 spans 19 residues. The CDR3 loop is CASSGTSGGPLSGANVLTF. In DNA, the CDR3 is TGTGCCAGCAGTGGGACTAGCGGGGGCCCGCTCTCTGGGGCCAACGTCCTGACTTTC.

The chain couples TRBV6-2 or TRBV6-3 to TRBJ2-1, with 9 bases that match TRBD2. CDR1 and CDR2 from the germline V gene are MNHEY and SVGEGT. The CDR3 runs 16 residues. J was trimmed by 3 bases and V by 5 bases; bases with no gene match: 8. The CDR3 nucleotides are TGTGCCAGCAGTCAGCTAGCGGGACCGCGCTACAATGAGCAGTTCTTC. This sequence encodes CASSQLAGPRYNEQFF.

This clonotype came up a few times. CDR3 sequence: CASSLGLTGETQYF. The CDR3 DNA reads as TGTGCCAGCAGTTTGGGGCTCACGGGAGAGACCCAGTACTTC. The chain has TRBV12-3 or TRBV12-4 and TRBJ2-5; tentatively, D is TRBD1 (5 bases). Trimming cost V 3 bases and J 4 bases, with 12 bases left between them. The CDR3 runs 14 residues.